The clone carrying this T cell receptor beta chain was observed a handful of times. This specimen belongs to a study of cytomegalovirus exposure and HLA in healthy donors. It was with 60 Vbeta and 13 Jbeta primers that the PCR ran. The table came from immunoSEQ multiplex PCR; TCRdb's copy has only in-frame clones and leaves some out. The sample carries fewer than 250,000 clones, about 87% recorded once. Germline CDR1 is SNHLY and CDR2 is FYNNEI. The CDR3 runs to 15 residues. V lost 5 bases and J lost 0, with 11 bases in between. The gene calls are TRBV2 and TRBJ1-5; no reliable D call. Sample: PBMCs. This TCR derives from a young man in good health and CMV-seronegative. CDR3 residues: CASSRLTNSNQPQHF. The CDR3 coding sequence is TGTGCCAGCAGTCGACTCACGAATAGCAATCAGCCCCAGCATTTT.